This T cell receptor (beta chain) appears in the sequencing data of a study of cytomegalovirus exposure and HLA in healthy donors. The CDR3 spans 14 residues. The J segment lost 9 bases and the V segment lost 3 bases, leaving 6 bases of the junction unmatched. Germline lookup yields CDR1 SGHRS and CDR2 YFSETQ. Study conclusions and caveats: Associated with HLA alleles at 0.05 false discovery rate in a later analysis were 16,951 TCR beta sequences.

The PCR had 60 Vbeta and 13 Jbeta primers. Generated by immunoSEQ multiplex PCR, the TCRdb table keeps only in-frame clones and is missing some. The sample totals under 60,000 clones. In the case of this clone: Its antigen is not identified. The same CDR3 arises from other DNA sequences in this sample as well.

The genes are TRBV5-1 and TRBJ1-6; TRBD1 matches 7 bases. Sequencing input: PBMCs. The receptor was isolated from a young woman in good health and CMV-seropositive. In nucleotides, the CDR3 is TGCGCCAGCAGCTCCGGGACAGAAGCTTCACCCCTCCACTTT. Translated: CASSSGTEASPLHF. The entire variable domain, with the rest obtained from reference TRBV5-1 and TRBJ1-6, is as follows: KAGVTQTPRYLIKTRGQQVTLSCSPISGHRSVSWYQQTPGQGLQFLFEYFSETQRNKGNFPGRFSGRQFSNSRSEMNVSTLELGDSALYLCASSSGTEASPLHFGNGTRLTVT.